These 10 T cell receptor beta chains came from one sample sequenced in a study of vaccination and CD4 T cells after COVID-19. The treatment was: approximately nine-day PBMC culture with coronavirus spike peptide pools or control peptides (ViraFEST assay). Oncomine TCR Beta short-read sequencing was applied to DNA from cultured CD4+ T cells. TCRdb used MiXCR to reprocess the PCR reads, holding one entry per CDR3 protein. The repertoire has 15,000 to 20,000 distinct CDR3 sequences, 48% of them found once; the top ten carry 4.5% to 5%. These receptors have no known antigen. Sequenced here: CD4+ T cells from blood, cultured in vitro, sampled before SARS-CoV-2 vaccination. Source of these receptors: a human donor who had recovered from COVID-19.

This clonotype was observed a few times. This sequence joins TRBV29-1 and TRBJ1-1; no definite D call. Germline loops: CDR1 SQVTM, CDR2 ANQGSEA. The length of the CDR3 is 12 residues. V was cut by 2 bases and J by 2 bases, with 6 bases left in between. The CDR3 coding sequence is TGCAGCGTTGAAAAGGGAAACACTGAAGCTTTCTTT. Its translation: CSVEKGNTEAFF.

The rearrangement joins TRBV19 to TRBJ2-5; weak D call: TRBD2 (5 bases). CDR1 is LNHDA and CDR2 is SQIVND in the germline V gene (reference sequence). The CDR3 has 13 residues. V gave up 5 bases and J gave up 0 bases, with 7 bases separating them. CDR3 loop: CASSPGNQETQYF. The CDR3 DNA follows: TGTGCCAGTAGTCCGGGGAACCAAGAGACCCAGTACTTC. Full variable domain (outside the CDR3, taken from reference TRBV19 and TRBJ2-5): DGGITQSPKYLFRKEGQNVTLSCEQNLNHDAMYWYRQDPGQGLRLIYYSQIVNDFQKGDIAEGYSVSREKKESFPLTVTSAQKNPTAFYLCASSPGNQETQYFGPGTRLLVL.

This clonotype is a singleton in its sample. This chain connects TRBV4-3 to TRBJ1-5, with 7 bases aligning to TRBD1. Germline V gene data show CDR1 as LGHNA and CDR2 as YSLEER. CDR3 length equals 15 residues. Trimming cost V 2 bases and J 6 bases; bases outside gene matches: 7. The CDR3 loop is CASSQNYRGAQPQHF. CDR3 bases: TGCGCCAGCAGCCAAAATTACAGGGGTGCTCAGCCCCAGCATTTT.

CDR3 sequence (DNA): TGTGCCAGCAGCTTTGGAGGTAGGGCCGGGGAGCTGTTTTTT. It specifies CASSFGGRAGELFF. V usage is TRBV12-1 and J usage is TRBJ2-2. TRBV12-1 is marked as a pseudogene. This CDR3 is 14 amino acids long.

V gene TRBV3-1 combines with J gene TRBJ2-1; D might be TRBD2 (5 bases). V shed 6 bases and J shed 0 bases, with 21 bases lying between them. The CDR3 extends over 18 amino acids. Germline CDR1 is LGHDT and CDR2 is YNNKEL (reference sequence). CDR3 loop: CASRLRRAQHCSYNEQFF. The CDR3 coding sequence is TGTGCCAGCAGACTGCGGCGGGCGCAGCATTGCTCCTACAATGAGCAGTTCTTC.

The rearrangement joins TRBV20-1 to TRBJ1-5; TRBD1 is a possible D gene (6 bases). The CDR3 loop spans 16 amino acids. Trimming removed 0 bases from V and 5 bases from J, with 17 bases in between. Germline assignment: CDR1 DFQATT and CDR2 SNEGSKA (reference sequence). The CDR3 region is CSARDLWGLEDQPQHF. The CDR3 DNA reads as TGCAGTGCTAGAGATCTCTGGGGGCTAGAGGATCAGCCCCAGCATTTT.

The chain recombines TRBV20-1 with TRBJ1-3; no definite D call. V was trimmed by 0 bases and J by 3 bases, leaving 15 bases between them. The CDR3 is made up of 16 amino acids. In germline, CDR1 is DFQATT, CDR2 SNEGSKA (reference sequence). CDR3 loop: CSARDQEGGGGNTIYF. CDR3 sequence (DNA): TGCAGTGCTAGAGATCAGGAGGGAGGAGGTGGAAACACCATATATTTT.

A single count supports this clonotype. The chain combines TRBV7-2 with TRBJ2-3, with a tentative D call TRBD1 (5 bases). This CDR3 has 14 amino acids. V was clipped by 7 bases and J by 2 bases, with 13 bases between them. Germline CDR1 is SGHTA and CDR2 is FQGNSA. The CDR3 DNA reads TGTGCCAGCACTCTAGGGGCCCACACAGATACGCAGTATTTT. As protein: CASTLGAHTDTQYF.

In its sample, this clonotype ranks as large. The chain is built from TRBV27 and TRBJ1-6; D unclear. This CDR3 is built from 14 residues. V lost 5 bases, J lost 0 bases, and 5 bases lay in between. Germline CDR1 is MNHEY and CDR2 is SMNVEV (reference sequence). DNA for the CDR3: TGTGCCAGCAGTATGACCTCCTATAATTCACCCCTCCACTTT. Amino acids: CASSMTSYNSPLHF.

This clonotype was seen more than once but under ten times. The chain is built from TRBV7-8 and TRBJ2-3; 7 bases map to TRBD2. Germline CDR1 and CDR2: SGHVS and FQNEAQ. The junction had 9 bases not matched to a gene; V was cut back by 0 bases and J by 0 bases. This CDR3 has 18 residues. The CDR3 DNA reads TGTGCCAGCAGCTTAGCGTTACTGGCGGGGGTCAGCACAGATACGCAGTATTTT. Its protein is CASSLALLAGVSTDTQYF. The full variable domain, with the rest looked up from reference TRBV7-8 and TRBJ2-3, is GAGVSQSPRYKVAKRGQDVALRCDPISGHVSLFWYQQALGQGPEFLTYFQNEAQLDKSGLPSDRFFAERPEGSVSTLKIQRTQQEDSAVYLCASSLALLAGVSTDTQYFGPGTRLTVL.